A selection of T cell receptor beta chains follows, all from one sample in a study of cytomegalovirus exposure and HLA in healthy donors. Method: immunoSEQ multiplex PCR; TCRdb's copy keeps in-frame clones and lacks some. The table includes around 130,000 clones, around four fifths detected once. Source material: PBMCs. These receptors originate from a young man in good health and CMV-seronegative. The conserved cysteine and the conserved F or W are not part of the CDR3 here.

v_call	j_call	cdr3_aa
TRBV6-5	TRBJ1-5	ASSRTEIDQPQH
TRBV29-1	TRBJ1-2	SGRQENGYT
TRBV7-9	TRBJ2-3	ASSFSGSADTQY
TRBV7-3	TRBJ2-7	ASSLKASGTYEQY
TRBV7-9	TRBJ1-4	ASSLKGSGEKLF
TRBV5-6	TRBJ1-1	ASSFDRGGTEAF
TRBV19	TRBJ2-2	ASRDRGATGELF
TRBV5-1	TRBJ2-2	ASSKGLAEAPTGELF
TRBV5-6	TRBJ1-2	ASSSGTGAYGYT
TRBV27	TRBJ2-5	ASSSAGSETQY
TRBV28	TRBJ1-2	ASSVTGVTIYGYT
TRBV18	TRBJ1-1	ASSPTGPAEAF
TRBV29-1	TRBJ2-5	SVVGVSQETQY
TRBV9	TRBJ2-4	ASSVGTAANIQY
TRBV9	TRBJ2-6	ASSVQQGFSGANVLT
TRBV15	TRBJ2-5	ATSRDYRSSGETQY
TRBV2	TRBJ1-5	ASRPNYGGAGSQPQH
TRBV11-2	TRBJ2-1	ASSINRGNEQF
TRBV5-4	TRBJ1-2	ASSLVTGWHGYT
TRBV7-9	TRBJ1-4	ASSLVTGIHEKLF
TRBV4-2	TRBJ2-1	ASSQERARLAGGYNEQF
TRBV30	TRBJ1-1	AWKGVHTEAF
TRBV28	TRBJ1-6	ASSFILQGGVNSPLH
TRBV15	TRBJ1-4	ATSTGSDTNEKLF
TRBV5-1	TRBJ2-2	ASSPGTSPGELF
TRBV19	TRBJ2-7	ASSLITGGAYEQY
TRBV18	TRBJ2-3	ASSTKRGPRTDTQY
TRBV7-8	TRBJ2-7	ASSVTSANPYEQY
TRBV11-2	TRBJ1-1	ASSPLGGANTEAF
TRBV10-2	TRBJ2-5	ASRDGGGTQY